This TCR beta chain was sequenced in a study of OX40 agonist ivuxolimab in advanced cancers. About the full investigation: Ivuxolimab was a fully human IgG2 agonistic monoclonal antibody targeting the costimulatory receptor OX40 (CD134). Intravenous ivuxolimab was administered to patients every 2 weeks at six dose levels: 0.01, 0.1, 0.3, 1.5, 3 and 10 mg/kg. Among the roughly 52 dose-escalation patients, 19 had hepatocellular carcinoma, 15 or so melanoma, 9 renal cell carcinoma and 9 head and neck cancer. The dose-escalation cohort was roughly 83% male with a mean age of approximately 60 years, ranging from roughly 20 to 80. Patients were allowed to have had prior anti-PD-1, anti-PD-L1 or anti-CTLA-4 therapy, and roughly 40% of the dose-escalation patients had previously received checkpoint inhibitors. Three dose-escalation patients achieved partial responses, one with hepatocellular carcinoma and two with cutaneous melanoma. Peripheral TCRbeta sequencing was intended to test whether TCR sequence diversity was altered and clonal T-cell expansion was caused by ivuxolimab. The paper reports the monotherapy dose-escalation portion (N ≈ 52 patients) of the phase I ivuxolimab trial. Study-wide conclusions, independent of this receptor: Partial responders in the 0.1-3.0 mg/kg groups had among the lowest normalized peripheral clonal expansion, especially among CD8+ T cells. Which antigens the clonally expanded peripheral T cells were specific for was not determined. At doses of 0.1 to 3.0 mg/kg, clonal expansion of both CD4+ and CD8+ T cells in blood was seen between baseline and week 6. After ivuxolimab, expanded clones were on average more numerous among CD8+ T cells than among CD4+ T cells. Low levels of normalized T-cell clonal expansion were also seen in some patients who did not respond.

The cysteine opens and the phenylalanine closes a CDR3 of 12 amino acids. Just CDR3 DNA is preserved here, 36 bases in frame from base 1. CDR1 and CDR2 are drawn from the germline V gene (reference sequence): SGHNT, YYREEE. V sheds 3 bases and J sheds 4 bases, leaving 7 bases between their ends. Patients with a history of autoimmune disease or receiving systemic immunosuppression were excluded from the trial. Peripheral blood for TCR sequencing was collected from all dose cohorts at baseline, on cycle 4 day 1, and on cycle 7 day 1. Samples were obtained from an open-label, multicenter, first-in-human phase I dose-escalation trial of ivuxolimab. Adults with locally advanced or metastatic melanoma, renal cell, hepatocellular, or head and neck squamous cell carcinoma were enrolled in the trial. Before TCR sequencing, CD4+ T cells and CD8+ T cells from peripheral blood were sorted into separate populations.

By its share of the sample, this clone is medium-sized (0.01 to 0.1%). The antigen this receptor binds is unknown. Base qualities are not at hand, and no much larger clone is one base apart. To sequence the TCRbeta CDR3 region, genomic DNA was isolated from the sorted cells. The immunoSEQ Assay was used to sequence the TCRbeta CDR3 regions. The clones in this table, taken by TCRdb from immuneACCESS, are in-frame only. Not every clone is retained; where verified, under half of the shortfall comes from an unresolved V gene, and the cause of the rest is unknown. This sample is represented by some 40,000 clones; roughly 84% of them were singletons. The ten largest clones take up about 16% of the sample.

This receptor was identified in an adult with an advanced solid tumor such as melanoma, head and neck, liver or kidney cancer. Sequenced here: CD4+ or CD8+ T cells sorted from blood, sampled in a trial of the OX40 agonist ivuxolimab. Here the chain combines TRBV5-4 and TRBJ1-2, with the D gene not confidently named. CDR3 reads: CASSSAGYGYTF. Here is the DNA: TGTGCCAGCAGCTCCGCGGGCTATGGCTACACCTTC.